Judged by abundance, the clone carrying this T cell receptor (beta chain) is medium-sized. Antigen: not known. With the ViraFEST assay, the study expanded antigen-specific CD4+ T cells using viral peptide pools, then sequenced them. The authors isolated CD4+ T cells after around nine days of culture. The study found no prior SARS-CoV-2 infection in the vaccine recipients, who tested negative for nucleocapsid antibodies. With 8.5 to 10 ug/ml peptides and about 9.2 IU/ml IL-2, fewer than 2.5 million PBMC per well were cultured. Half-medium replacement with IL-2 medium occurred on days 3 and 7. Profiled with immunoSEQ multiplex PCR; TCRdb holds only in-frame clones, not every one. The sample consists of approximately 74,000 clones, roughly 74% of them appearing once. Germline CDR1 reads SGHTA; CDR2 reads FQGNSA. CDR3 length: 15 residues. The V end was cut by 2 bases, the J end by 3 bases, with 13 bases between.

The sample belongs to a study of vaccination effects on CD4 cells after COVID-19. Overall study results and limits: Substantial clonal contraction characterized both infection- and vaccine-induced clones late after vaccination.

The chain recombines TRBV7-2 with TRBJ1-2, with D maybe TRBD1 (5 bases). The source is a human donor who received a COVID-19 vaccine. Sample: CD4+ T cells from PBMCs cultured with HCoV-NL63 spike peptides, taken before COVID-19 vaccination. The CDR3, as DNA: TGTGCCAGCAGCTTACAGGTGGGGGGGGACTATGGCTACACCTTC. Translation: CASSLQVGGDYGYTF.